This T cell receptor beta chain was documented in a study of blood T cell repertoires in COVID-19 (dated by TCRdb to the early 2020s). For the wider study: The collaborator samples originated in the United States, Italy and Spain and spanned the acute and convalescent phases of COVID-19. The repertoires were released in a freely available public database intended as a resource for research on the immune response to SARS-CoV-2. Deeply sampled blood TCRbeta repertoires from subjects exposed to, actively infected with, or recovered from COVID-19 were included in the dataset. The material from the prospective study consisted of cDNA or gDNA derived from T cells, B-cell-depleted T cells, or PBMCs. Samples came from the ongoing ImmuneRACE study (first 160 participants) plus 1,254 subjects from 6 global collaborators. Where HLA class I and class II types were available, the types were taken from metadata supplied by the sample provider, not from assay-based typing. Nearly every sample came with metadata listing a de-identified subject ID, COVID-19 status, age in years and sex.

Clipping removes 5 bases from V and 0 bases from J, with 6 as the unmatched junction base count. CDR1 is given as SQVTM and CDR2 as ANQGSEA, both from the germline V gene. From the cysteine through the phenylalanine, the CDR3 covers 14 amino acids. Just the 42-base CDR3 DNA is kept, in frame starting at base 1. The study at large found these results: How much clinical and demographic metadata was included differed by source and by participant, and the metadata was provided uncurated.

Whole blood was collected in K2EDTA tubes by collaborating institutions according to the institutions' own protocols. Collaborator samples were shipped for TCRbeta analysis as frozen whole blood, isolated PBMCs, or DNA extracted from either sample type. Details on this clone: Its recognized antigen is unknown. The record has no base qualities; no much larger clone is one base away.

TCRbeta CDR3 regions were amplified from genomic DNA using the immunoSEQ Assay, a bias-controlled multiplex PCR. The study's processing was this. The number of nucleated cells in each sample was estimated by amplification of reference gene primers within the assay. To quantify the absolute abundance of each unique TCRbeta CDR3 rearrangement, sequence reads were collapsed and filtered. For each sample, productive Simpson clonality was calculated as the square root of Simpson's diversity index across productive rearrangements. The immuneACCESS repertoire file appears here via TCRdb, limited to in-frame rearrangements. These files lack a portion of the clones; in checked studies, under half of the deficit traces to unresolved V genes, and the cause of the others is not known. The DNA gave D and trimming, while V, J and clone size come from that table. The table for this sample lists about 400,000 clones; around nine tenths of them were counted only once. 2.5% to 3.5% of the sample is held by the ten biggest clonotypes.

Here the chain combines TRBV29-1 and TRBJ1-1, and 7 bases in between align with TRBD1. Sequenced input: peripheral blood. The clonotype comes from a human donor in a cohort sampled during active COVID-19. The DNA reads TGCAGCGTTTACCGGGACAGTATGAACACTGAAGCTTTCTTT. Its translation reads: CSVYRDSMNTEAFF.